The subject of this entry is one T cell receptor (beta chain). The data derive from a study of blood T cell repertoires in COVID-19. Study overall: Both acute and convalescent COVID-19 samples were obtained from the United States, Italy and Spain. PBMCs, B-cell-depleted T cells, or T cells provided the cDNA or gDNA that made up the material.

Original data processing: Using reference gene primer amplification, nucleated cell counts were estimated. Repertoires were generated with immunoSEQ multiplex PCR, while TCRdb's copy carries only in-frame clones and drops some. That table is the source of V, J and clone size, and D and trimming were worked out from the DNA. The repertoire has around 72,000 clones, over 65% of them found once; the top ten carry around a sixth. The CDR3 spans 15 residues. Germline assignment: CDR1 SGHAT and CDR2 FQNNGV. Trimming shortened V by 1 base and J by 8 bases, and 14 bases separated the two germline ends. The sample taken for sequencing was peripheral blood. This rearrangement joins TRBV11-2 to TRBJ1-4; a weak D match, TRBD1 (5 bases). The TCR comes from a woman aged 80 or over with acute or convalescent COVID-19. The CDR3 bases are TGTGCCAGCAGCTTAGGGCTGCAGGGTGGGGAAAAACTGTTTTTT. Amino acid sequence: CASSLGLQGGEKLFF. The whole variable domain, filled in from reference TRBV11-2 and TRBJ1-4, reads EAGVAQSPRYKIIEKRQSVAFWCNPISGHATLYWYQQILGQGPKLLIQFQNNGVVDDSQLPKDRFSAERLKGVDSTLKIQPAKLEDSAVYLCASSLGLQGGEKLFFGSGTQLSVL.